The rows below give T cell receptor beta chains drawn from one sample of a study of blood T cell repertoires in COVID-19. Only in-frame clones appear in the TCRdb table, and some are missing; sequencing was by immunoSEQ multiplex PCR. The sample lists about 210,000 clones; around four fifths were seen once. Sample: peripheral blood. The origin of the receptors is a man between 50 and 59 years old with active or convalescent COVID-19. The CDR3 runs from the conserved cysteine through the conserved F or W. A D gene is named only where the DNA matches it firmly. Size tells how often a clone was seen (once, few, many) or the class of an expanded clone, and some rows leave it out.

v_call	j_call	d_call	clone_size	cdr3_nt	cdr3_aa
TRBV7-2	TRBJ1-1	.	.	TGTGCCAGCAGCTCCGGGGGGAGTTCGAACACTGAAGCTTTCTTT	CASSSGGSSNTEAFF
TRBV6-6	TRBJ2-7	.	.	TGTGCCAGCAGTCCTACACGGGTACCCTACGAGCAGTACTTC	CASSPTRVPYEQYF
TRBV6-6	TRBJ1-5	.	.	TGTGCCAGCAGTCCCGCCCGGGACATAGTTAGCAATCAGCCCCAGCATTTT	CASSPARDIVSNQPQHF
TRBV24-1	TRBJ1-5	TRBD1	.	TGTGCCACCAGTGCCTCGCGCCTCCGGGACAGGGGCGCTTCGAAGGCCCAGCATTTT	CATSASRLRDRGASKAQHF
TRBV6-2/TRBV6-3	TRBJ2-7	.	.	TGTGCCAGCAGTTACTCGATGAGCAGGGTCACCTACGAGCAGTACTTC	CASSYSMSRVTYEQYF
TRBV2	TRBJ2-7	.	once	TGTGCCAGCATGGGGGGGCCCTCCTACGAGCAGTACTTC	CASMGGPSYEQYF
TRBV29-1	TRBJ2-1	TRBD2	.	TGCAGCGCAAAACCCCCAGGGAGCGGGGATGAGCAGTTCTTC	CSAKPPGSGDEQFF
TRBV19	TRBJ2-7	TRBD1	.	TGTGCCAGTAGCCCGACCGGGACAGCAGCGAGGGAGCAGTACTTC	CASSPTGTAAREQYF
TRBV13	TRBJ2-3	.	.	TGTGCCAGCAGCTTAGGACAGGGTGCTAGCACAGATACGCAGTATTTT	CASSLGQGASTDTQYF
TRBV5-1	TRBJ1-3	TRBD1	medium-sized	TGCGCCAGCAGCGACCCGGGACAGGCCTCTGGAAACACCATATATTTT	CASSDPGQASGNTIYF
TRBV7-2	TRBJ1-2	.	.	TGTGCCAGCAGCTCAGGGGAAGCTGGCTACACCTTC	CASSSGEAGYTF
TRBV5-6	TRBJ1-2	.	.	TGTGCCAGCAGCATCCCCCCAGGGTCGAATGTTAACTATGGCTACACCTTC	CASSIPPGSNVNYGYTF
TRBV7-9	TRBJ1-2	TRBD1	.	TGTGCCAGCAGCCCCGGACAGGGACCCAACTATGGCTACACCTTC	CASSPGQGPNYGYTF
TRBV5-1	TRBJ1-1	TRBD1	.	TGCGCCAGCACCGATCAGGGGGCCGGAGCTTTCTTT	CASTDQGAGAFF
TRBV30	TRBJ2-2	.	once	TGTGCCTGGAGCCCGGTGAACCTGAACACCGGGGAGCTGTTTTTT	CAWSPVNLNTGELFF
TRBV14	TRBJ1-1	TRBD1	.	TGTGCCAGCAGCCAGGACGTGACAGGGGTCACTGAAGCTTTCTTT	CASSQDVTGVTEAFF
TRBV7-9	TRBJ2-1	.	.	TGTGCCAGCAGAGAGGGGGGGCCGGGGTATGAGCAGTTCTTC	CASREGGPGYEQFF
TRBV3-1/TRBV3-2	TRBJ1-6	.	.	TGTGCCAGCAGCCAATATCAGGGTGGAAGTTCACCCCTCCACTTT	CASSQYQGGSSPLHF
TRBV14	TRBJ2-2	TRBD2	.	TGTGCCAGCAGCCAAGCCCTGGGACTATTCACCGGGGAGCTGTTTTTT	CASSQALGLFTGELFF
TRBV7-2	TRBJ1-1	.	.	TGTGCCAGCAGCTTTGACAGCACTGAAGCTTTCTTT	CASSFDSTEAFF
TRBV2	TRBJ2-1	.	.	TGTGCCAGCAGCGTCCCCCGGGTGGGTGAGCAGTTCTTC	CASSVPRVGEQFF
TRBV19	TRBJ2-2	.	once	TGTGCCAGTAGTATTCCCGGGGAGACCGGGGAGCTGTTTTTT	CASSIPGETGELFF
TRBV7-6	TRBJ2-7	.	.	TGTGCCAGCAGCGTGGGCCTAAGCTCCTACGAGCAGTACTTC	CASSVGLSSYEQYF